This T cell receptor (beta chain) was identified in a study of T cell repertoires in cytomegalovirus infection (dated by TCRdb to between 2018 and 2020). Regarding the study in general: Peptide stimulations targeted recently identified HLA-C-restricted CMV epitopes, whose presentation resists viral immunomodulation, together with well-studied HLA-B-restricted epitopes. Donor HLA type was relevant to the analysis, as public TCR beta signatures indicated carriage of CMV infection together with the matching HLA type.

Study-wide conclusions, independent of this receptor: The ex vivo response was dominated by HLA-C-restricted CMV-specific TCR beta clonotypes, which also provided the single most frequent clonotype in two of eight donors. In both this cohort and an independent approximately 350-donor cohort, the cumulative frequency of public TCR beta family members distinguished carriers of CMV infection plus the relevant HLA type.

As for this clonotype: The antigen it binds to is not known. There are no base qualities to consult, and no much larger clone falls within one base.

The treatment or condition label, read with the paper, signifies: in vitro stimulation with specific CMV peptide epitopes to enrich CMV-specific T cells. The V end loses 6 bases and the J end loses 3 bases, and a stretch of 17 bases separates them. From the cysteine up to the phenylalanine, the CDR3 has a length of 15 residues. Only the CDR3 region is kept as DNA, spanning 45 bases read in frame from base 1. The germline V gene (reference sequence) specifies LGHDT as CDR1 and YNNKEL as CDR2. The sequencer listed for this sample is Illumina HiSeq 1500. Using fastp trimming at Q25 and MiXCR clonotype assembly, TCRdb reanalyzed the public sequencing data and kept in-frame beta chains. Rows with a matching CDR3 protein are joined into one entry that keeps the most common DNA and genes. Within this sample are about 770,000 distinct CDR3 sequences, with just under 30% of them counted one time only. Clones ranked in the top ten supply roughly 14% of the sample.

The chain uses TRBV3-1 and TRBJ1-2; the best D guess is TRBD1, with 5 bases matching. The clonotype comes from a human donor in good health (CMV status not recorded). Some clones in this sample may be carry-over from other donors' samples. The sequencing here drew on cultured CD8+ T cells from PBMCs, taken from culture after CMV antigen stimulation. The nucleotide sequence is given as TGTGCCAGCAGAGTTGAGGGACCCGGGGACTATGGCTACACCTTC. Its coded protein is CASRVEGPGDYGYTF.